Below, 17 T cell receptor beta chains from the same sample are listed, as sequenced in a study of T cell repertoires in cytomegalovirus infection. No antigen is known for these receptors. TCRdb fed the reads into MiXCR, producing one record per CDR3 protein. The data contain hundreds of thousands of distinct CDR3 sequences, about 42% of them seen just once; the ten biggest clones take up 35% to 50%. Sequenced here: cultured PBMCs, sampled from culture after CMV antigen stimulation. These receptors all come from a human donor in good health (CMV status not recorded). Some clones in this sample may be carry-over from other donors' samples.

In DNA, the CDR3 is TGCGCCAGCAGTAGGGCCAGAGAACAGCCCCAGCATTTT. This sequence encodes CASSRAREQPQHF. V is TRBV10-2 and J is TRBJ1-5; D is unclear. With 5 bases removed from V and 7 bases from J, the gap between germline ends came to 12 bases. CDR1 and CDR2 from the germline V gene are WSHSY and SAAADI. The CDR3 sequence is 13 residues long.

The chain couples TRBV5-1 to TRBJ2-1, with D unresolved. In germline, CDR1 is SGHRS, CDR2 YFSETQ. This CDR3 has 11 amino acids. V lost 0 bases to trimming and J lost 10 bases, with 5 bases between them. The CDR3 nucleotides are TGCGCCAGCAGCTTGGCCTTGGAGCAGTTCTTC. Residues: CASSLALEQFF.

The chain combines TRBV7-9 with TRBJ1-1, with D unclear. The CDR3 runs to 12 residues. CDR1 SEHNR and CDR2 FQNEAQ come from the germline V gene (reference sequence). V was pared by 5 bases and J by 10 bases, with 14 bases between. CDR3 sequence: CASSLDPYGAFF. For the CDR3, the DNA is TGTGCCAGCAGCCTGGACCCCTACGGAGCTTTCTTT.

This clonotype has just one count. The chain is built from TRBV5-6 and TRBJ2-7, with D tentatively TRBD1 (6 bases). With 4 bases removed from V and 3 bases from J, the gap between germline ends came to 14 bases. There are 14 residues in the CDR3. Germline lookup yields CDR1 SGHDT and CDR2 YYEEEE. The CDR3 loop is CASSHRDNRYEQYF. CDR3 nucleotide sequence: TGTGCCAGCAGCCACCGGGACAACCGCTACGAGCAGTACTTC.

This chain uses TRBV19 with TRBJ1-6; 7 bases are shared with TRBD1. Germline V CDR1 and CDR2: LNHDA, SQIVND (reference sequence). V lost 8 bases and J lost 7; bases outside the gene matches: 11. This CDR3 contains 15 residues. This chain's CDR3 is CASRDSRVVNSPLHF. CDR3 bases: TGTGCCAGTCGGGACAGCAGGGTAGTAAATTCACCCCTCCACTTT.

V is TRBV6-5 and J is TRBJ2-1; D may match TRBD1 or TRBD2 (6 bases each). The CDR3 has 16 amino acids. Germline lookup yields CDR1 MNHEY and CDR2 SVGAGI. V gave up 7 bases and J gave up 4 bases, with 20 bases separating them. CDR3 DNA: TGTGCCAGCAATTCGGTGGGGGGCGCGAGGTACAATGAGCAGTTCTTC. It encodes CASNSVGGARYNEQFF.

V is TRBV12-3 or TRBV12-4 and J is TRBJ2-1; D is unclear. This CDR3 is built from 13 residues. Deletions cut 3 bases from V and 7 bases from J, with 10 bases between. The CDR3 coding sequence is TGTGCCAGCAGTTTTGGCGACACAAATGAGCAGTTCTTC. This sequence encodes CASSFGDTNEQFF.

This clonotype was recorded a few times. The chain employs TRBV6-1 and TRBJ1-6; 11 positions agree with TRBD1. This CDR3 region has 17 residues. The J segment lost 4 bases and the V segment lost 6 bases, leaving 8 bases of the junction unmatched. Germline V lookup: CDR1 MNHNS, CDR2 SASEGT. CDR3 residues: CASRTPDRGLYNSPLHF. The DNA for the CDR3 is TGTGCCAGCAGAACGCCGGACAGGGGGCTTTATAATTCACCCCTCCACTTT.

CDR3 nucleotides: TGCAGTGCTAGAGATCAAGGCTCCGGGCGGTGGCCAGCCACGCAGTACTTC. Amino acid sequence: CSARDQGSGRWPATQYF. The V call is TRBV20-1, the J call TRBJ2-7; D is unclear. V dropped 0 bases and J dropped 9 bases, with 27 bases sitting between them. CDR1 is DFQATT, CDR2 SNEGSKA, per germline (reference sequence). The CDR3 is made up of 17 amino acids.

This clonotype was detected only a few times. This chain joins TRBV7-2 and TRBJ2-5, with no clear D. Trimming took off 6 bases at V and 5 bases at J, with 10 bases between the two ends. Germline CDR1 reads SGHTA; CDR2 reads FQGNSA. The CDR3 is made up of 12 amino acids. The chain's CDR3 is CASSIRTETQYF. The CDR3 region has the DNA TGTGCCAGCAGTATCCGGACGGAGACCCAGTACTTC. The full variable domain, in which reference TRBV7-2 and TRBJ2-5 provide the parts outside the CDR3, is GAGVSQSPSNKVTEKGKDVELRCDPISGHTALYWYRQSLGQGLEFLIYFQGNSAPDKSGLPSDRFSAERTGGSVSTLTIQRTQQEDSAVYLCASSIRTETQYFGPGTRLLVL.

This clonotype was observed a handful of times. V is TRBV7-9 and J is TRBJ2-3, with a weak D call TRBD2 (6 bases). The V end was cut by 5 bases, the J end by 2 bases, with 14 bases between. CDR3 length: 15 amino acids. The germline V gene encodes CDR1 SEHNR and CDR2 FQNEAQ (reference sequence). Written as DNA, the CDR3 is TGTGCCAGCAGCCGCGGGACCGCGAACACAGATACGCAGTATTTT. Its protein product is CASSRGTANTDTQYF.

The rearrangement links TRBV6-2 or TRBV6-3 to TRBJ2-3; no clear D. The V gene's germline CDR1 is MNHEY and CDR2 SVGEGT. Trimming cost V 7 bases and J 9 bases, with 17 bases left between them. The CDR3 spans 13 residues. This CDR3 reads CASTSLRAETQYF. The CDR3 region has the DNA TGTGCCAGCACTTCCTTAAGGGCCGAGACGCAGTATTTT.

V is TRBV6-5 and J is TRBJ2-1; no clear D gene. Germline V CDR1 and CDR2: MNHEY, SVGAGI. Trimming pared 6 bases from V and 3 bases from J, leaving 18 bases between. This CDR3 comprises 16 residues. This chain's CDR3 is CASREGPLEIYNEQFF. Here the CDR3 DNA reads TGTGCCAGCAGGGAAGGACCCCTAGAAATCTACAATGAGCAGTTCTTC.

V usage is TRBV7-2 and J usage is TRBJ1-2; 9 bases align to TRBD1. The CDR3 is 15 residues long. With 4 bases clipped from V and 5 bases from J, the junction kept 8 bases outside the gene matches. Germline loops: CDR1 SGHTA, CDR2 FQGNSA. CDR3 nucleotide sequence: TGTGCCAGCAGCTATAGGGGACAGGGATCGTATGGCTACACCTTC. Translation gives CASSYRGQGSYGYTF.

The V gene is TRBV7-2, the J gene TRBJ2-1, with D perhaps TRBD2 (6 bases). Trimming stripped 2 bases from V and 4 bases from J, with 15 bases between. Germline V lookup: CDR1 SGHTA, CDR2 FQGNSA. The CDR3 length is 16 residues. CDR3 region: CASSLKPGLPYNEQFF. Written as DNA, the CDR3 is TGTGCCAGCAGCTTAAAGCCGGGACTTCCTTACAATGAGCAGTTCTTC.

The chain joins TRBV6-1 to TRBJ2-3; no clear D gene. CDR3 length equals 12 residues. From germline, CDR1 is MNHNS and CDR2 SASEGT. V was trimmed by 8 bases and J by 0 bases, leaving 6 bases between them. CDR3 bases: TGTGCCAGCCAGCTTAGCACAGATACGCAGTATTTT. This encodes CASQLSTDTQYF.

V is TRBV2 and J is TRBJ2-3, with TRBD2 identical over 7 bases. CDR3 size: 15 residues. Germline V gene data show CDR1 as SNHLY and CDR2 as FYNNEI. The V and J ends lost 3 bases and 4 bases, in that order; junction bases with no gene match: 7. Written as DNA, the CDR3 is TGTGCCAGCAGTGAGACTAGCCTCATAGCAGATACGCAGTATTTT. It encodes CASSETSLIADTQYF.